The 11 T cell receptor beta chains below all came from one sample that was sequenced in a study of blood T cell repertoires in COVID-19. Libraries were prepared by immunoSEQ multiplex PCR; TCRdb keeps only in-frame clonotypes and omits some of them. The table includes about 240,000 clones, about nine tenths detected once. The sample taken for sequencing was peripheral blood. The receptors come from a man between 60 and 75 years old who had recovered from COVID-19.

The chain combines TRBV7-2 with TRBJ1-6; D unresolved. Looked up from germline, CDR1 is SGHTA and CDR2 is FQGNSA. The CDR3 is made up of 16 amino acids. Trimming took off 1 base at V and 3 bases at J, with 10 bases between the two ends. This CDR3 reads CASSLGPLGYNSPLHF. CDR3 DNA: TGTGCCAGCAGCTTAGGCCCCCTCGGCTATAATTCACCCCTCCACTTT.

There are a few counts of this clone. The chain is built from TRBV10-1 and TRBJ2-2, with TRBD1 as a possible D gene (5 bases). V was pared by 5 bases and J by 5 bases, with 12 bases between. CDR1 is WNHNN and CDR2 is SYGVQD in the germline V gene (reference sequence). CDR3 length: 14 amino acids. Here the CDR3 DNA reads TGCGCCAGCAGTCGGGCAGGGCAGACCGGGGAGCTGTTTTTT. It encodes CASSRAGQTGELFF.

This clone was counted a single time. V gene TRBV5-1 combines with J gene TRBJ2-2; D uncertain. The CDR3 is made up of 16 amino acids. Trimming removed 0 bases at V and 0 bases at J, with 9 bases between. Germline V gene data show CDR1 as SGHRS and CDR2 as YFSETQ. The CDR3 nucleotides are TGCGCCAGCAGCTTGGCGGCAGGATCGAACACCGGGGAGCTGTTTTTT. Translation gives CASSLAAGSNTGELFF.

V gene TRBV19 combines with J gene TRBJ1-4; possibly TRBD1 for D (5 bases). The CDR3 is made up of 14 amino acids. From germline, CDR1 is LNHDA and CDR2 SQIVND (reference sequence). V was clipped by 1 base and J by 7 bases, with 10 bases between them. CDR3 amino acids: CASSIVGRGEKLFF. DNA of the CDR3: TGTGCCAGTAGTATAGTGGGGCGCGGTGAAAAACTGTTTTTT.

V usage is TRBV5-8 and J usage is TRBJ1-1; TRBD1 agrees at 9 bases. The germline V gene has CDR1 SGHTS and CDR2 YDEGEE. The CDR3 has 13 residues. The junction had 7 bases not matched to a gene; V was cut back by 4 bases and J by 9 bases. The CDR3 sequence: CASSRAGTGKAFF. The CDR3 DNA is TGTGCCAGCAGCCGGGCCGGGACAGGGAAAGCTTTCTTT.

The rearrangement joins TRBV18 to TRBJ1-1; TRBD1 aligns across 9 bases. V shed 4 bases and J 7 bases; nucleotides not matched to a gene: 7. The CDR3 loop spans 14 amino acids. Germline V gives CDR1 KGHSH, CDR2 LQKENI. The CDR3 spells CASSRYRGRFEAFF. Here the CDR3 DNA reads TGTGCCAGCTCACGCTACAGGGGGCGTTTTGAAGCTTTCTTT.

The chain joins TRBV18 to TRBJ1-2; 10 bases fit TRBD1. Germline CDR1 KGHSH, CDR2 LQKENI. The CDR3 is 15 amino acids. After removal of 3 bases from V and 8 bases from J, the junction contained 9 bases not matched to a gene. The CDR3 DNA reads TGTGCCAGCTCACCTGACGCCGGGACAGGGGACGGCTACACCTTC. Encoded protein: CASSPDAGTGDGYTF.

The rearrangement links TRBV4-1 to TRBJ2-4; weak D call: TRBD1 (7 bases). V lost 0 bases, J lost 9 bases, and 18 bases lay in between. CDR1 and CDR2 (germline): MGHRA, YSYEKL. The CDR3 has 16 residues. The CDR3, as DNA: TGCGCCAGCAGCCAAGACGACTACAGGGGAGGAAGCATTCAGTACTTC. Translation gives CASSQDDYRGGSIQYF.

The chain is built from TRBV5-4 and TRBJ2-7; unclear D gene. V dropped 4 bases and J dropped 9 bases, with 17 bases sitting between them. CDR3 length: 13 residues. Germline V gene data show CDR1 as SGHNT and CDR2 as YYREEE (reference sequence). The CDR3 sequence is CASSPPREIPQYF. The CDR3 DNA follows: TGTGCCAGCAGCCCGCCCCGTGAGATACCGCAGTACTTC. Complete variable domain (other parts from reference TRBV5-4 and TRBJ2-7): ETGVTQSPTHLIKTRGQQVTLRCSSQSGHNTVSWYQQALGQGPQFIFQYYREEENGRGNFPPRFSGLQFPNYSSELNVNALELDDSALYLCASSPPREIPQYFGPGTRLTVT.

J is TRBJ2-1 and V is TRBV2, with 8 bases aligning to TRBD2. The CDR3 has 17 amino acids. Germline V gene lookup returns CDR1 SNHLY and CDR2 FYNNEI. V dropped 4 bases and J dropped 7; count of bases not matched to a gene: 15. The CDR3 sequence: CASSVTPGTRGRNEQFF. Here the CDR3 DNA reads TGTGCCAGCAGTGTTACCCCCGGGACTAGAGGGAGGAATGAGCAGTTCTTC. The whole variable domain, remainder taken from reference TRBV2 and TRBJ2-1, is EPEVTQTPSHQVTQMGQEVILRCVPISNHLYFYWYRQILGQKVEFLVSFYNNEISEKSEIFDDQFSVERPDGSNFTLKIRSTKLEDSAMYFCASSVTPGTRGRNEQFFGPGTRLTVL.

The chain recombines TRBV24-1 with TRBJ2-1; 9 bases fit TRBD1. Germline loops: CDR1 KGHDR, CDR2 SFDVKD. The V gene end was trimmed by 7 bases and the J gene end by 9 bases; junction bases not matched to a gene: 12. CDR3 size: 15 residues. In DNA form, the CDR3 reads TGTGCCACCAGCCCCATTGGGACAGGGAGTCTTGAGCAGTTCTTC. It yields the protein CATSPIGTGSLEQFF.